These T cell receptor beta chains were read from a single sample in a study of T cell repertoires in cytomegalovirus infection. These receptors lack a known antigen. TCRdb analysed the reads with MiXCR anew, one entry per CDR3 protein. Of approximately 910,000 distinct CDR3 sequences in the sample, around 32% were seen once. Material: cultured CD8+ T cells from PBMCs, obtained from culture after CMV antigen stimulation. Every receptor here comes from a human donor in good health (CMV status not recorded). Some clones in this sample may be carry-over from other donors' samples. CDR3s include the opening cysteine and the closing phenylalanine or tryptophan. A D gene is named only where the DNA matches it firmly. Not every row has a clone size; where given, it reads once, few, many or a size class.

J gene	D gene	V gene	clone size	CDR3 protein
TRBJ2-1	-	TRBV27	-	CASSLSGWGNEQFF
TRBJ2-1	-	TRBV12-3/TRBV12-4	few	CASSFFPDNEQFF
TRBJ1-3	-	TRBV6-6	many	CASRISGTIYF
TRBJ2-1	-	TRBV5-6	-	CASSLEFVVEYNEQFF
TRBJ1-1	TRBD1	TRBV7-9	-	CASSLTQGGTEAFF
TRBJ2-3	-	TRBV18	-	CASSPFPDSPTDTQYF
TRBJ1-1	TRBD1	TRBV4-3	-	CASSQGRGQANTEAFF
TRBJ1-4	TRBD1	TRBV27	-	CASSSGTGLNEKLFF
TRBJ2-3	-	TRBV5-4	few	CASSTFGTPTDTQYF
TRBJ1-5	-	TRBV20-1	-	CSAATDYSNQPQHF
TRBJ1-5	TRBD1	TRBV12-3/TRBV12-4	few	CASSFSGTGTWPGQPQHF
TRBJ2-3	-	TRBV7-8	-	CASARASTDTQYF